This T cell receptor (beta chain) was sequenced in a study of shared clonotypes between healthy human individuals. Some 30,000 T cell genomes (approximately 0.2 ug DNA) went into each sorted-subset replicate. Original data processing: For the immunoSEQ data, sequences were junction-only without quality scores, so filtering differed. Clones were sequenced by immunoSEQ multiplex PCR, and TCRdb holds only the in-frame ones, with some missing. V, J and clone size were drawn from that table, and D and trimming were deduced from the DNA. The data show over 2 million clones, 85% to 95% seen once. With 7 bases removed from V and 0 bases from J, the gap between germline ends came to 12 bases. Germline V lookup: CDR1 SGDLS, CDR2 YYNGEE. The CDR3 has 14 amino acids. Comments on this clone: Its antigen is not known.

Study-level findings and limits: When naive CD4 clonotypes were compared across a few donors, roughly 4.9% were shared.

Naive CD45RA+ and memory CD45RA-negative subsets were split from CD4+ cells. The sample was naive CD4+ T cells from PBMCs. As to subset: CD45RA+ positively selected. J is TRBJ2-3 and V is TRBV9, with D possibly TRBD2 on 5 matching bases. The source of this sequence is a man between 18 and 29 years old in good health. Some clones in this sample may be carry-over from other donors' samples. CDR3 amino acids: CASSTAGSTDTQYF. CDR3 DNA: TGTGCCAGCTCTACGGCGGGTAGCACAGATACGCAGTATTTT.